Shown below are 32 T cell receptor beta chains from a single sample sequenced in a study of vaccination and CD4 T cells after COVID-19. Antigens for these TCRs are unknown. Regarding treatment: approximately nine-day PBMC culture with coronavirus spike peptide pools or control peptides (ViraFEST assay). The unexposed donor's CD4+ T cells were collected before the COVID-19 pandemic (2011-2018). Scientists ran DNA taken from cultured CD4+ T cells through the Oncomine TCR Beta short-read assay for sequencing. One entry per CDR3 protein, called by TCRdb with MiXCR from the PCR reads. The sample has about 7,100 distinct CDR3 sequences; approximately 44% are singletons. Sequenced material: CD4+ T cells from blood, cultured in vitro. These receptors were obtained from a human donor in good health.

The chain links TRBV11-2 to TRBJ1-2, with D tentatively TRBD1 (6 bases). V lost 5 bases to trimming and J lost 1 base, with 11 bases between them. The CDR3 is 14 residues long. Germline CDR1 is SGHAT and CDR2 is FQNNGV. CDR3 in DNA: TGTGCCAGCAGCATCGCGGACAGTAACTATGGCTACACCTTC. It specifies CASSIADSNYGYTF.

The V and J genes are TRBV29-1 and TRBJ1-1; TRBD1 might be the D (6 bases). Germline loops: CDR1 SQVTM, CDR2 ANQGSEA. The CDR3 spans 12 residues. The V end lost 7 bases, the J end lost 3 bases, and 12 bases lay between the germline ends. In DNA, the CDR3 is TGCAGCGCAAAAAAGGGGGACACTGAAGCTTTCTTT. Translation gives CSAKKGDTEAFF. Using reference TRBV29-1 and TRBJ1-1 for the parts outside the CDR3, the full variable domain is SAVISQKPSRDICQRGTSLTIQCQVDSQVTMMFWYRQQPGQSLTLIATANQGSEATYESGFVIDKFPISRPNLTFSTLTVSNMSPEDSSIYLCSAKKGDTEAFFGQGTRLTVV.

The chain has TRBV4-1 and TRBJ2-3; 8 nucleotides match TRBD2. The length of the CDR3 is 14 residues. Losses at the gene ends were 8 bases for V and 2 bases for J; bases not matched to a gene: 6. Germline CDR1 and CDR2: MGHRA and YSYEKL. This chain's CDR3 is CASGLASPTDTQYF. The CDR3 nucleotides read TGCGCCAGCGGACTAGCATCCCCCACAGATACGCAGTATTTT.

V and J are TRBV5-1 and TRBJ1-2; 11 positions agree with TRBD1. Germline lookup yields CDR1 SGHRS and CDR2 YFSETQ. V shed 4 bases and J 8 bases; nucleotides not matched to a gene: 7. The CDR3 contains 14 residues. The CDR3 loop is CASSPGQGDRGYTF. CDR3 in DNA: TGCGCCAGCAGCCCGGGACAGGGGGATAGAGGCTACACCTTC.

The chain links TRBV6-4 to TRBJ2-3; D ambiguous. Germline V gene data show CDR1 as MRHNA and CDR2 as SNTAGT. This CDR3 spans 13 amino acids. Trimming removed 4 bases at V and 4 bases at J, with 9 bases between. Here the CDR3 reads CASSATPPDTQYF. The CDR3 DNA reads as TGTGCCAGCAGTGCGACCCCCCCAGATACGCAGTATTTT.

This chain links TRBV6-2 or TRBV6-3 with TRBJ1-5; unclear D gene. Looked up from germline, CDR1 is MNHEY and CDR2 is SVGEGT. V was shortened by 4 bases and J by 0 bases, with 10 bases between the two germline ends. The CDR3 totals 15 residues. CDR3 bases: TGTGCCAGCAGTTCCCAGGACGGTAGCAATCAGCCCCAGCATTTT. This sequence encodes CASSSQDGSNQPQHF.

V gene TRBV18 combines with J gene TRBJ1-5; D not certain. Germline V CDR1 and CDR2: KGHSH, LQKENI. V was clipped by 2 bases and J by 2 bases, with 10 bases between them. The length of the CDR3 is 15 residues. The CDR3 sequence: CASSPGHGGNQPQHF. The CDR3 DNA is TGTGCCAGCTCACCAGGGCACGGGGGCAATCAGCCCCAGCATTTT. Complete variable domain (other parts from reference TRBV18 and TRBJ1-5): NAGVMQNPRHLVRRRGQEARLRCSPMKGHSHVYWYRQLPEEGLKFMVYLQKENIIDESGMPKERFSAEFPKEGPSILRIQQVVRGDSAAYFCASSPGHGGNQPQHFGDGTRLSIL.

This clonotype was seen a few times. The V call is TRBV20-1, the J call TRBJ1-3, with TRBD1 identical over 8 bases. The CDR3 covers 15 residues. V lost 4 bases to trimming and J lost 2 bases; unmatched junction nucleotides: 7. The germline CDR1 and CDR2 sequences are DFQATT and SNEGSKA (reference sequence). This CDR3 is CSATQGATTGNTIYF. The CDR3 DNA is TGCAGTGCTACCCAGGGGGCGACGACTGGAAACACCATATATTTT.

This chain connects TRBV27 to TRBJ2-1; unclear D gene. The germline V gene has CDR1 MNHEY and CDR2 SMNVEV (reference sequence). This CDR3 comprises 15 residues. V lost 5 bases, J lost 4 bases, and 15 bases lay in between. In DNA, the CDR3 is TGTGCCAGCAGTCGCAGACCCTTATCTTACAATGAGCAGTTCTTC. Protein sequence: CASSRRPLSYNEQFF.

This rearrangement joins TRBV20-1 to TRBJ1-1; tentatively, D is TRBD1 (5 bases). CDR3 length: 16 residues. Germline CDR1 reads DFQATT; CDR2 reads SNEGSKA (reference sequence). The V end lost 0 bases, the J end lost 7 bases, and 21 bases lay between the germline ends. The CDR3 DNA reads TGCAGTGCTAGAGATCCTAATGGGGCGGGCGGAATTGAAGCTTTCTTT. The encoded protein is CSARDPNGAGGIEAFF.

This clonotype was counted only a few times. The chain combines TRBV6-1 with TRBJ1-1; D call uncertain. The CDR3 is 14 amino acids. V dropped 8 bases and J dropped 1 base, with 14 bases sitting between them. The V gene's germline CDR1 is MNHNS and CDR2 SASEGT. This CDR3 reads CASVRVGGNTEAFF. DNA of the CDR3: TGTGCCAGCGTTAGGGTGGGAGGGAACACTGAAGCTTTCTTT.

This clonotype was picked up a small number of times. The chain is built from TRBV25-1 and TRBJ1-6; D is ambiguous. This CDR3 has 17 amino acids. V was trimmed by 6 bases and J by 9 bases, leaving 24 bases between them. Germline lookup yields CDR1 MGHDK and CDR2 SYGVNS. CDR3 residues: CASRGSSGRVGSSPLHF. Written as DNA, the CDR3 is TGTGCCAGCAGAGGATCGTCAGGAAGGGTGGGGAGTTCACCCCTCCACTTT.

V is TRBV27 and J is TRBJ2-7; D may be TRBD2 (5 bases). Per germline, CDR1 MNHEY and CDR2 SMNVEV (reference sequence). The CDR3 totals 15 residues. V dropped 5 bases and J dropped 4 bases, with 18 bases sitting between them. In DNA form, the CDR3 reads TGTGCCAGCAGTCCCCGGGTCCTAACGGGGTACGAGCAGTACTTC. Translated, it gives CASSPRVLTGYEQYF.

The chain employs TRBV6-1 and TRBJ1-2; a weak D match, TRBD1 (6 bases). The length of the CDR3 is 14 residues. Trimming pared 5 bases from V and 0 bases from J, leaving 10 bases between. Germline loops: CDR1 MNHNS, CDR2 SASEGT. The CDR3 spells CASSPGDANYGYTF. DNA of the CDR3: TGTGCCAGCAGTCCAGGGGATGCTAACTATGGCTACACCTTC.

This clonotype turned up a few times. The V and J genes are TRBV27 and TRBJ1-1; D remains unclear. CDR3 size: 13 residues. The germline V and J ends were trimmed by 3 bases and 4 bases, with 9 bases remaining between them. CDR1 MNHEY and CDR2 SMNVEV come from the germline V gene (reference sequence). CDR3 sequence (DNA): TGTGCCAGCAGTTTTTCCTGGGGCACTGAAGCTTTCTTT. It specifies CASSFSWGTEAFF.

The rearrangement joins TRBV18 to TRBJ1-2; weak D call: TRBD1 (5 bases). CDR1 is KGHSH and CDR2 is LQKENI in the germline V gene. CDR3 length: 16 amino acids. V lost 3 bases to trimming and J lost 8 bases, with 22 bases between them. This CDR3 is CASSPTTGGALEGYTF. CDR3 DNA sequence: TGTGCCAGCTCACCTACTACTGGAGGGGCCCTCGAGGGCTACACCTTC. The whole variable domain, filled in from reference TRBV18 and TRBJ1-2, reads NAGVMQNPRHLVRRRGQEARLRCSPMKGHSHVYWYRQLPEEGLKFMVYLQKENIIDESGMPKERFSAEFPKEGPSILRIQQVVRGDSAAYFCASSPTTGGALEGYTFGSGTRLTVV.

This clonotype was seen a few times. The chain links TRBV6-2 or TRBV6-3 to TRBJ2-7; D may be TRBD2 (6 bases). This CDR3 comprises 15 residues. With 2 bases removed from V and 7 bases from J, the gap between germline ends came to 18 bases. CDR1 and CDR2 from the germline V gene are MNHEY and SVGEGT. The CDR3 protein is CASSYDDSGAVEQYF. The CDR3 coding sequence is TGTGCCAGCAGTTACGACGATAGCGGCGCCGTGGAGCAGTACTTC.

In DNA form, the CDR3 reads TGCGCCAGCAGCTTGCTGACAGTCTACAATGAGCAGTTCTTC. This translates into CASSLLTVYNEQFF. The rearrangement uses TRBV5-1 and TRBJ2-1; possibly TRBD1 for D (5 bases). Germline V gene data show CDR1 as SGHRS and CDR2 as YFSETQ. This CDR3 spans 14 amino acids. Trimming pared 1 base from V and 3 bases from J, leaving 8 bases between.

This rearrangement joins TRBV12-3 or TRBV12-4 to TRBJ1-2; TRBD1 agrees at 7 bases. CDR3 length equals 16 residues. V gave up 3 bases and J gave up 8 bases; unmatched junction bases: 15. CDR3 bases: TGTGCCAGCAGTTTGGGTCTCGGGACAGCGCACCGGGGCTACACCTTC. Protein: CASSLGLGTAHRGYTF.

The chain carries TRBV12-3 or TRBV12-4 and TRBJ1-1, with no clear D. The CDR3 length is 12 residues. V lost 0 bases and J lost 8, with 7 bases in between. CDR3 in DNA: TGTGCCAGCAGTTTAGCTGTTCGGGAAGCTTTCTTT. This codes for CASSLAVREAFF.

V is TRBV6-5 and J is TRBJ2-7; no firm D call. The germline V and J ends were trimmed by 4 bases and 11 bases, with 15 bases remaining between them. This CDR3 region has 12 residues. CDR1 MNHEY and CDR2 SVGAGI come from the germline V gene. CDR3 sequence reads: CASSSPEWVKYF. The CDR3 DNA reads as TGTGCCAGCAGTTCCCCGGAATGGGTGAAGTACTTC.

The CDR3: CASSLGQEQYF. In DNA, the CDR3 is TGTGCCAGCAGTTTAGGACAGGAGCAGTACTTC. The chain couples TRBV6-5 to TRBJ2-7, with D possibly TRBD1 on 6 matching bases. Germline CDR1 MNHEY, CDR2 SVGAGI. The V end was cut by 4 bases, the J end by 7 bases, with 8 bases between. The CDR3 is 11 amino acids.

The chain has TRBV7-2 and TRBJ1-2; a weak D match, TRBD1 (5 bases). V lost 5 bases and J 7 bases, leaving 17 bases between the germline ends. This CDR3 has 14 amino acids. CDR1 and CDR2 from the germline V gene are SGHTA and FQGNSA. CDR3 residues: CASSKSRESLGYTF. The CDR3 DNA is TGTGCCAGCAGCAAAAGCAGGGAGTCCCTTGGCTACACCTTC. The entire variable domain, with the rest obtained from reference TRBV7-2 and TRBJ1-2, is as follows: GAGVSQSPSNKVTEKGKDVELRCDPISGHTALYWYRQSLGQGLEFLIYFQGNSAPDKSGLPSDRFSAERTGGSVSTLTIQRTQQEDSAVYLCASSKSRESLGYTFGSGTRLTVV.

This chain joins TRBV7-8 and TRBJ2-6, with TRBD1 matching 8 bases. The CDR3 totals 16 residues. Germline CDR1 is SGHVS and CDR2 is FQNEAQ. V lost 2 bases and J lost 2; bases outside the gene matches: 2. For the CDR3, the DNA is TGTGCCAGCAGCTTACAGGGGGCGGCTGGGGCCAACGTCCTGACTTTC. Its protein is CASSLQGAAGANVLTF.

The chain has TRBV7-7 and TRBJ2-2, with 8 positions matching TRBD1. Trimming at V came to 4 bases and at J to 1 base, leaving 2 bases not matched to a gene. The CDR3 sequence is 15 residues long. Germline values: CDR1 SSHAT, CDR2 FNYEAQ (reference sequence). As DNA, the CDR3 is TGTGCCAGCAGCTCCGACAGGGGGAACACCGGGGAGCTGTTTTTT. Translated, it gives CASSSDRGNTGELFF.

V and J are TRBV6-1 and TRBJ2-2; D remains ambiguous. Looked up from germline, CDR1 is MNHNS and CDR2 is SASEGT. Trimming took 1 base from V and 5 from J, leaving 5 bases between them. The CDR3 consists of 13 residues. The CDR3 protein is CASSEVKTGELFF. Written as DNA, the CDR3 is TGTGCCAGCAGTGAAGTTAAAACCGGGGAGCTGTTTTTT.

This clonotype was detected only a few times. The V and J genes are TRBV27 and TRBJ1-1; D possibly corresponds to TRBD1 (5 bases). Trimming took off 5 bases at V and 6 bases at J, with 10 bases between the two ends. CDR3 size: 12 residues. From germline, CDR1 is MNHEY and CDR2 SMNVEV (reference sequence). In nucleotides, the CDR3 is TGTGCCAGCAGTGGGAGGGACGCTGAAGCTTTCTTT. The encoded protein is CASSGRDAEAFF.

This clonotype has only a few counts. This chain uses TRBV20-1 with TRBJ1-2, with a weak D call TRBD1 (5 bases). Trimming took 6 bases from V and 3 from J, leaving 8 bases between them. CDR1 and CDR2 from the germline V gene are DFQATT and SNEGSKA (reference sequence). The CDR3 is made up of 11 amino acids. The CDR3, as DNA: TGCAGTGCCGGAGGGGACTATGGCTACACCTTC. Translated, it gives CSAGGDYGYTF.

V and J are TRBV7-9 and TRBJ2-3; 12 nucleotides line up with TRBD2. Germline trimming cut 5 bases from V and 0 bases from J; bases unmatched to any gene: 12. CDR1 is SEHNR, CDR2 FQNEAQ, per germline (reference sequence). This CDR3 spans 19 amino acids. The CDR3 bases are TGTGCCAGCAGCACACTAGCGGGGGGCCTCCTGCTTAGCACAGATACGCAGTATTTT. It is translated as CASSTLAGGLLLSTDTQYF.

This chain uses TRBV7-8 with TRBJ1-2; D may be TRBD1 (5 bases). This CDR3 has 13 residues. CDR1 SGHVS and CDR2 FQNEAQ come from the germline V gene. The V gene lost 2 bases and the J gene lost 6 bases, with 10 bases spanning the gap. CDR3 DNA sequence: TGTGCCAGCAGCTTATCATCAGGGAATGGCTACACCTTC. Its protein is CASSLSSGNGYTF.

This clonotype was picked up a small number of times. The V and J genes are TRBV6-5 and TRBJ2-3; unclear D gene. The CDR3 covers 17 residues. Germline assignment: CDR1 MNHEY and CDR2 SVGAGI. Trimming removed 0 bases from V and 1 base from J, with 14 bases in between. The CDR3, as DNA: TGTGCCAGCAGTTACTCGATCAGGACCAGTGGCACAGATACGCAGTATTTT. This encodes CASSYSIRTSGTDTQYF.

The CDR3 nucleotides are TGTGCCAGCAGCGTGGGACAGGGGACTTCAGATACGCAGTATTTT. Translation: CASSVGQGTSDTQYF. The chain has TRBV5-4 and TRBJ2-3; TRBD1 aligns across 10 bases. The trim removed 4 bases at V and 4 bases at J, leaving 6 bases unmatched. The CDR3 consists of 15 residues. Per germline, CDR1 SGHNT and CDR2 YYREEE (reference sequence).